The T cell receptor beta chain described here comes from a study of blood T cell repertoires in COVID-19. About this clone itself: At one end, the junction sequence differs from germline, possibly due to a read error.

This CDR3 spans 14 amino acids. The germline CDR1 and CDR2 sequences are SSHAT and FNYEAQ (reference sequence). The cohort comprised adults aged 18 to 89 years residing in about two dozen US areas. Cohorts were based on clinical histories the participants reported. The table came from immunoSEQ multiplex PCR; TCRdb's copy has only in-frame clones and leaves some out. The sample comprises approximately 220,000 clones, around 90% of which are singletons, and roughly 2.7% rests with the top ten. Sequenced sample: PBMCs or T cells enriched from blood (not recorded which). This TCR came from a woman in her 30s who had recovered from COVID-19. This sequence joins TRBV7-7 and TRBJ1-1; D unresolved. The CDR3 sequence: CASSPIERNTEAFF. DNA for the CDR3: TGTGCTAGCAGCCCCATAGAGAGGAACACTGAAGCTTTCTTT.